These 24 T cell receptor beta chains were sequenced from one sample in a study of T cells in women clearing cervical HPV infection. This table comes from immunoSEQ multiplex PCR, and its TCRdb copy is limited to in-frame clones, with some not included. This repertoire comprises about 39,000 clones; its ten largest clones make up 4.5% to 6%. The material sequenced was blood buffy coat. These receptor sequences come from a woman between 18 and 70 years old with a cervical HPV16 infection that either progressed to CIN3+ or cleared (not recorded which).

Comments on this clone: With the read ending 3 residues before the CDR3 end, the germline J gene is used to fill in that end. The chain combines TRBV6-2 or TRBV6-3 with TRBJ2-7; tentatively, D is TRBD2 (5 bases). The CDR3 runs to 15 residues. Trimming left V 5 bases short and J 0 bases short, with 14 bases between. The germline V gene encodes CDR1 MNHEY and CDR2 SVGEGT. The CDR3 is CASSPAGGGSYEQYF. Incomplete CDR3 DNA: TGTGCCAGCAGTCCCGCTGGCGGAGGCTCCTACGAG.

For this clone: The read gets to within 3 residues of the CDR3 end, and the germline J gene fills in the rest. The chain combines TRBV20-1 with TRBJ2-7, with 8 bases that match TRBD1. Trimming removed 3 bases from V and 3 bases from J; junction bases left unmatched: 4. Per the germline V gene, CDR1 is DFQATT and CDR2 is SNEGSKA (reference sequence). This CDR3 is built from 13 residues. The CDR3 sequence is CSASPGQVYEQYF. The sequenced CDR3 bases are TGCAGTGCTAGCCCGGGACAGGTCTACGAG.

Comment on this clone: The read ends 3 residues shy of where the CDR3 ends; the end is completed using the germline J gene. This chain links TRBV10-3 with TRBJ1-4, with no clear D. CDR3 length equals 14 residues. Germline CDR1 ENHRY, CDR2 SYGVKD. Partial CDR3 DNA: TGTGCCATCAGCCCCGACATGGGCGAGGGTAAA. Translating it yields CAISPDMGEGK. The whole CDR3 sequence reads CAISPDMGEGKLFF.

With respect to this clone: The CDR3 extends 3 residues past the end of the read, so its final part is completed from the germline J gene. The chain couples TRBV29-1 to TRBJ2-3; D is unclear. Germline lookup yields CDR1 SQVTM and CDR2 ANQGSEA. The CDR3 length is 12 residues. The CDR3 spells CSVVISNQPQYF. CDR3 bases read: TGCAGCGTCGTTATTAGCAATCAGCCG.

As regards this clone: The read stops 3 residues short of the end of the CDR3; the missing end is completed from the germline J gene. The V gene is TRBV6-2 or TRBV6-3, the J gene TRBJ2-5; 14 positions agree with TRBD2. V shed 8 bases and J 5 bases; nucleotides not matched to a gene: 4. There are 14 residues in the CDR3. Looked up from germline, CDR1 is MNHEY and CDR2 is SVGEGT. The covered CDR3 bases are TGTGCCAGCGGGACTAGCGGGAGTAGGGAGACC. Protein sequence: CASGTSGSRET. The full CDR3 is CASGTSGSRETQYF.

A remark on this clone: The read terminates 3 residues before the CDR3 end, so the remaining end is supplied by the germline J gene. The V call is TRBV20-1, the J call TRBJ2-1; the D is unclear. Trimming shortened V by 6 bases and J by 4 bases, and 19 bases separated the two germline ends. There are 15 residues in the CDR3. From germline, CDR1 is DFQATT and CDR2 SNEGSKA (reference sequence). The sequenced CDR3 bases are TGCAGTGCGCTGCCCCGGCTAGAAATTTACAATGAG. It codes for CSALPRLEIYNE. The entire CDR3 is CSALPRLEIYNEQFF.

On this clone itself: The CDR3 goes on 3 residues after the read ends, and that part is filled in from the germline J gene. The V call is TRBV6-2 or TRBV6-3, the J call TRBJ1-1; D possibly corresponds to TRBD1 (5 bases). Germline values: CDR1 MNHEY, CDR2 SVGEGT. The CDR3 has 11 amino acids. CDR3 amino acids: CASSYPGGAFF. The sequenced part of the CDR3 DNA is TGTGCCAGCAGTTACCCGGGGGGG.

Note on this clone: Read data end 3 residues before the CDR3 end; the end is taken from the germline J gene. The V gene is TRBV7-2, the J gene TRBJ2-5; perhaps TRBD1 as D (7 bases). The V end was cut by 4 bases, the J end by 5 bases, with 14 bases between. This CDR3 contains 14 residues. Germline loops: CDR1 SGHTA, CDR2 FQGNSA. The sequenced part of the CDR3 DNA is TGTGCCAGCAGCTGGAGCGGAGGGGGCGAGACC. Translating gives CASSWSGGGET. The CDR3 in full is CASSWSGGGETQYF.

As regards this clone: The CDR3 is cut off 3 residues early in the read; its end comes from the germline J gene. The chain employs TRBV19 and TRBJ2-4; D gene unclear. The CDR3 extends over 16 amino acids. CDR1 and CDR2 (germline): LNHDA, SQIVND (reference sequence). Incomplete CDR3 DNA: TGTGCCAGTAGTCCGGCGGTGGGTATAGCTAACTATGGT. This encodes CASSPAVGIANYG. The whole CDR3 is CASSPAVGIANYGQYF.

As regards this clone: The CDR3 is cut off 3 residues early in the read; its end comes from the germline J gene. This chain joins TRBV2 and TRBJ2-2; D not certain. V lost 7 bases and J 1 base, leaving 10 bases between the germline ends. This CDR3 has 14 residues. The germline gives CDR1 SNHLY, CDR2 FYNNEI. This CDR3 reads CASKGQLNTGELFF. The DNA read from the CDR3 is TGTGCCAGCAAGGGCCAACTGAACACCGGGGAG.

Concerning this clone: The read ends 3 residues shy of where the CDR3 ends; the end is completed using the germline J gene. The chain carries TRBV10-3 and TRBJ2-5, with TRBD1 matching over 7 bases. The CDR3 totals 14 residues. The germline gives CDR1 ENHRY, CDR2 SYGVKD. V gave up 3 bases and J gave up 4 bases; unmatched junction bases: 5. This CDR3 is CAISEGRQGETQYF. CDR3 bases read: TGTGCCATCAGTGAAGGTAGACAGGGAGAGACC.

Comments on this clone: The DNA ends 3 residues before the CDR3 does, and the rest of the CDR3 is filled in from the germline J gene. The chain recombines TRBV20-1 with TRBJ2-3, with D perhaps matching TRBD2 (5 bases). The CDR3 spans 15 residues. The germline V gene has CDR1 DFQATT and CDR2 SNEGSKA (reference sequence). Trimming left V 6 bases short and J 0 bases short, with 16 bases between. CDR3 DNA (partial): TGCAGTGCCCCGCCACTAGTTTTTAGCACAGATACG. This translates into CSAPPLVFSTDT. The entire CDR3 reads CSAPPLVFSTDTQYF.

Points on this clone: The CDR3 end falls 3 residues outside the read, so it is completed with the germline J gene. This chain joins TRBV19 and TRBJ1-2; a possible D gene is TRBD1 (5 bases). The CDR3 loop spans 16 amino acids. Germline CDR1 and CDR2: LNHDA and SQIVND (reference sequence). Here the CDR3 reads CASSPQPGLAVNDYTF. The DNA read from the CDR3 is TGTGCCAGTAGCCCACAGCCGGGACTAGCGGTGAACGAC.

Note on this clone: The read ends 3 residues before the CDR3 terminus; that terminus is restored from the germline J gene. Other DNA sequences from this sample encode an identical CDR3 as well. The V and J genes are TRBV19 and TRBJ1-3, with D perhaps matching TRBD1 (6 bases). CDR3 size: 16 residues. Germline assignment: CDR1 LNHDA and CDR2 SQIVND (reference sequence). Trimming stripped 4 bases from V and 2 bases from J, with 15 bases between. Partial CDR3 DNA: TGTGCCAGTAGTAGTGGGCAGGGGAGGACTGGAAACACC. Encoded protein: CASSSGQGRTGNT. The entire CDR3 sequence reads CASSSGQGRTGNTIYF.

Comment on this clone: The read falls 3 residues short of the CDR3 end, and the missing part is taken from the germline J gene. The rearrangement links TRBV12-3 or TRBV12-4 to TRBJ2-3; D might be TRBD2 (6 bases). V shed 6 bases and J shed 5 bases, with 9 bases lying between them. This CDR3 has 12 amino acids. The covered CDR3 bases are TGTGCCAGCAGAAAAGCGGGAGATACG. Translation: CASRKAGDT. Given in full, the CDR3 is CASRKAGDTQYF.

Concerning this clone: Read sequence stops 3 residues before the CDR3 end, and the germline J gene provides the missing end. The chain links TRBV5-1 to TRBJ1-6, with 9 nucleotides matching TRBD1. Germline V gives CDR1 SGHRS, CDR2 YFSETQ. The CDR3 has 15 residues. Trimming took 6 bases from V and 9 from J; bases not matched to a gene: 10. This CDR3 is CASTMDRGSTSPLHF. CDR3 bases read: TGCGCCAGCACCATGGACAGGGGCAGTACTTCACCC. Drawing the rest from reference TRBV5-1 and TRBJ1-6, the complete variable domain is KAGVTQTPRYLIKTRGQQVTLSCSPISGHRSVSWYQQTPGQGLQFLFEYFSETQRNKGNFPGRFSGRQFSNSRSEMNVSTLELGDSALYLCASTMDRGSTSPLHFGNGTRLTVT.

As for this clone: The read gets to within 3 residues of the CDR3 end, and the germline J gene fills in the rest. V and J are TRBV11-2 and TRBJ2-3; 9 positions agree with TRBD1. Germline values: CDR1 SGHAT, CDR2 FQNNGV. The CDR3 extends over 14 amino acids. CDR3 region: CASSRDRVQETQYF. CDR3 bases read: TGTGCCAGCAGCAGGGACAGGGTCCAAGAGACG.

A word on this clone: One end of the junction varies from germline; a read error may be responsible. The DNA ends 3 residues before the CDR3 does, and the rest of the CDR3 is filled in from the germline J gene. Other DNA sequences in this specimen translate into the identical CDR3. V and J are TRBV29-1 and TRBJ1-3, with a tentative D call TRBD1 (5 bases). The CDR3 is 13 residues long. Germline V gene lookup returns CDR1 SQVTM and CDR2 ANQGSEA. CDR3 region: CSVESRGENTIYF. The CDR3 bases that were read are TGCAGCGTTGAATCGAGAGGGGAGAACACA.

As for this clone: The CDR3 end is not reached by the read, which stops 3 residues before it; the germline J gene fills it in. V and J are TRBV12-3 or TRBV12-4 and TRBJ2-3; D remains unclear. Trimming stripped 7 bases from V and 2 bases from J, with 7 bases between. This CDR3 contains 12 residues. The CDR3 is CASTINTDTQYF. The sequenced CDR3 bases are TGTGCCAGCACTATTAACACAGATACG.

This clone is called medium-sized based on its frequency. The read ends 3 residues early relative to the CDR3; the germline J gene fills the gap. The chain joins TRBV30 to TRBJ2-3; D gene ambiguous. V dropped 1 base and J dropped 2 bases, with 10 bases sitting between them. CDR3 size: 14 residues. Germline V CDR1 and CDR2: GTSNPN, SVGIG (reference sequence). CDR3 protein: CAWSEAEITDTQYF. CDR3 DNA, as far as it was read: TGTGCCTGGAGTGAGGCGGAGATCACAGATACG. Drawing the rest from reference TRBV30 and TRBJ2-3, the complete variable domain is SQTIHQWPATLVQPVGSPLSLECTVEGTSNPNLYWYRQAAGRGLQLLFYSVGIGQISSEVPQNLSASRPQDRQFILSSKKLLLSDSGFYLCAWSEAEITDTQYFGPGTRLTVL.

Of note for this clone: Coverage ceases 3 residues before the CDR3 finishes, and the germline J gene fills in the end. The chain recombines TRBV12-3 or TRBV12-4 with TRBJ1-1; 9 bases are shared with TRBD1. The CDR3 runs 14 residues. After removal of 6 bases from V and 1 base from J, the junction contained 3 bases not matched to a gene. CDR3 bases read: TGTGCCAGCAGCGAGGGACAGGGGAACACTGAA. Residues: CASSEGQGNTE. The entire CDR3 is CASSEGQGNTEAFF.

Worth noting for this clone: The junction shows a germline mismatch at one end, possibly a read error. The sequence runs out 3 residues before the end of the CDR3; the remainder is reconstructed from the germline J gene. The chain carries TRBV7-2 and TRBJ2-3, with 7 bases lining up with TRBD1. CDR3 length: 15 amino acids. The germline V gene encodes CDR1 SGHTA and CDR2 FQGNSA. The CDR3 here is CASSLGEGASETQYF. The CDR3 bases that were read are TGTGCCAGCAGCTTAGGAGAGGGGGCATCAGAGACG.

Points on this clone: With the read ending 3 residues before the CDR3 end, the germline J gene is used to fill in that end. The chain couples TRBV30 to TRBJ2-7, with TRBD1 matching 8 bases. The germline V gene encodes CDR1 GTSNPN and CDR2 SVGIG (reference sequence). J lost 2 bases, V lost 0 bases, and 3 bases had no gene match. CDR3 length: 14 residues. The sequenced part of the CDR3 DNA is TGTGCCTGGAGTGTACGGGGACAGGCCTACGAG. It translates to CAWSVRGQAYE. The full CDR3 reads CAWSVRGQAYEQYF.

With respect to this clone: The read falls 3 residues short of the CDR3 end, and the missing part is taken from the germline J gene. This sequence joins TRBV29-1 and TRBJ2-7; possible D gene TRBD1, 6 bases. From germline, CDR1 is SQVTM and CDR2 ANQGSEA. Trimming left V 3 bases short and J 0 bases short, with 12 bases between. CDR3 length equals 14 residues. CDR3 region: CSVDGSGASYEQYF. Partial CDR3 DNA: TGCAGCGTTGATGGATCAGGGGCCTCCTACGAG.